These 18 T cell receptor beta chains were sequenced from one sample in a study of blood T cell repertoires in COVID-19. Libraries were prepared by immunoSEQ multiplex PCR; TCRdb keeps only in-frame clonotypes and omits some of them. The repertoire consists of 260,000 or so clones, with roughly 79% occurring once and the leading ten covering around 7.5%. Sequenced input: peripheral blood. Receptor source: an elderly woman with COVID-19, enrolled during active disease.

The CDR3 reads CASSPTGLGGYTF. The CDR3 coding sequence is TGTGCCAGCAGCCCCACAGGGTTGGGTGGCTACACCTTC. This chain uses TRBV5-5 with TRBJ1-2; possibly TRBD1 for D (6 bases). V was clipped by 4 bases and J by 7 bases, with 14 bases between them. This CDR3 contains 13 residues. CDR1 SGHKS and CDR2 YYEKEE come from the germline V gene (reference sequence).

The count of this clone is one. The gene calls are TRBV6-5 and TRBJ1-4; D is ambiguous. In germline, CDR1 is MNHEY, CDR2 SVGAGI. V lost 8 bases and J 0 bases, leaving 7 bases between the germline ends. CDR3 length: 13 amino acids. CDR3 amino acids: CASRHPTNEKLFF. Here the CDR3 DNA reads TGTGCCAGCCGACACCCAACTAATGAAAAACTGTTTTTT.

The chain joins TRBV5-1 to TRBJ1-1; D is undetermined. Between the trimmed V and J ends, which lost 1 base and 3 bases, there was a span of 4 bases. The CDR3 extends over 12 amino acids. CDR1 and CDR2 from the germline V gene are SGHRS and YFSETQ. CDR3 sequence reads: CASSLTHTEAFF. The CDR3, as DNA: TGCGCCAGCAGCTTGACTCACACTGAAGCTTTCTTT.

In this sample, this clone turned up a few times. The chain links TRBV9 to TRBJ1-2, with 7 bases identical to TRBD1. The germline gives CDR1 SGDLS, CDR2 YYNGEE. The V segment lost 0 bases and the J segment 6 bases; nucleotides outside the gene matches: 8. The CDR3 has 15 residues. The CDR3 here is CASSVVPDRVDGYTF. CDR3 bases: TGTGCCAGCAGCGTAGTCCCTGACAGGGTCGATGGCTACACCTTC.

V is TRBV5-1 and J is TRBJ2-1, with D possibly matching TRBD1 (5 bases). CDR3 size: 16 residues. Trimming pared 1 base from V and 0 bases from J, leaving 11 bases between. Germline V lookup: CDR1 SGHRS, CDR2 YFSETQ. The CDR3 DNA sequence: TGCGCCAGCAGCTTGAGGGGATTGAGCTCCTACAATGAGCAGTTCTTC. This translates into CASSLRGLSSYNEQFF.

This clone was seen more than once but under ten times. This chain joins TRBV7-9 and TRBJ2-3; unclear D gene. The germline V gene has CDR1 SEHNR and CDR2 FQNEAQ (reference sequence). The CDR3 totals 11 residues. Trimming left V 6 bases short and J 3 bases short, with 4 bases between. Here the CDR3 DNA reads TGTGCCAGCAGATCGACAGATACGCAGTATTTT. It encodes CASRSTDTQYF.

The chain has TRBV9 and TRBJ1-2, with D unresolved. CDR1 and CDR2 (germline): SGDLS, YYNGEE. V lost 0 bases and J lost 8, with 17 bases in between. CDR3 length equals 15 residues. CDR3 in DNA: TGTGCCAGCAGCGTAGGGGTCTGGAGGAATGGCGGCTACACCTTC. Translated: CASSVGVWRNGGYTF.

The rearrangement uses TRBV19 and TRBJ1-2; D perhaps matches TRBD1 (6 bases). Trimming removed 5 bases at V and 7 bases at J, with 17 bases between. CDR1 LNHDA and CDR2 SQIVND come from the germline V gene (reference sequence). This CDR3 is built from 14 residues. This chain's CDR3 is CASSPTGTKAGYTF. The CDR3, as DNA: TGTGCCAGTAGTCCGACCGGGACAAAGGCTGGCTACACCTTC.

The CDR3, as DNA: TGCAGTGCTGGCTTTGATACGCAGTATTTT. Translation: CSAGFDTQYF. The chain employs TRBV20-1 and TRBJ2-3, with D unresolved. The CDR3 consists of 10 residues. The ends were cut back, 5 bases at V and 6 bases at J, with 6 bases in the middle. Germline CDR1 reads DFQATT; CDR2 reads SNEGSKA (reference sequence).

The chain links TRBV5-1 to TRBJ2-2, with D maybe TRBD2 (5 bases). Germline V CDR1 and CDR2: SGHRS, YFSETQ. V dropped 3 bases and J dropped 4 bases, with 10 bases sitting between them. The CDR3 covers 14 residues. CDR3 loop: CASSSSGSTGELFF. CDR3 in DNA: TGCGCCAGCAGCTCTTCGGGGAGCACCGGGGAGCTGTTTTTT.

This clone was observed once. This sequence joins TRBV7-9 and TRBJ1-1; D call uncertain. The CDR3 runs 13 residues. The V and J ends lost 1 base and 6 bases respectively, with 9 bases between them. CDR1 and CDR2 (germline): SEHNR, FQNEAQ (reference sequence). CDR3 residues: CASSLDGAAEAFF. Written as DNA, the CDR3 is TGTGCCAGCAGCTTAGACGGTGCGGCTGAAGCTTTCTTT.

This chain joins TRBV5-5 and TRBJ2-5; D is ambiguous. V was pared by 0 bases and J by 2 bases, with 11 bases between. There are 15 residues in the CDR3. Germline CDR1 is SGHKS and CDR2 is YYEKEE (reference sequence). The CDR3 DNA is TGTGCCAGCAGCTTGGGGTGGCAGTTTCAAGAGACCCAGTACTTC. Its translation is CASSLGWQFQETQYF.

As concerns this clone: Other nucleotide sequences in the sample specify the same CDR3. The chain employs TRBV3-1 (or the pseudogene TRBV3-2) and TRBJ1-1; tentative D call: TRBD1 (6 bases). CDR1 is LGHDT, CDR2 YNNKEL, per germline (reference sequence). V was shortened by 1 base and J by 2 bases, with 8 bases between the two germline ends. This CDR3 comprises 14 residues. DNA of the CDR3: TGTGCCAGCAGCCAAGGACAGGTTAACACTGAAGCTTTCTTT. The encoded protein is CASSQGQVNTEAFF.

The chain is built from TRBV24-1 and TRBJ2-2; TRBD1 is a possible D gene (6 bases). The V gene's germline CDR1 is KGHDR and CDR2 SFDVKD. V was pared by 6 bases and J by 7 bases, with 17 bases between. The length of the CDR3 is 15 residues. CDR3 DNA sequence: TGTGCCACCAGTACTGCAGGGGCGTTTGGCGGGGAGCTGTTTTTT. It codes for CATSTAGAFGGELFF.

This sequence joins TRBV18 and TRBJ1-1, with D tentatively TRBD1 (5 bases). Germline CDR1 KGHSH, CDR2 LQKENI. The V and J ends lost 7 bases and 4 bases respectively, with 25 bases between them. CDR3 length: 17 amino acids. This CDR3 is CASFPPGRAEVGTEAFF. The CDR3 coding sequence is TGTGCCAGCTTCCCTCCAGGGAGGGCTGAAGTGGGCACTGAAGCTTTCTTT.

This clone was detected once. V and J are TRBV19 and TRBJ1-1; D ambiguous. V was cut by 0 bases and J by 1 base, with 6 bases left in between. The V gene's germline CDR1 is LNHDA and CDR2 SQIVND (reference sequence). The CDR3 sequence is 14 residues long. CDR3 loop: CASSIDRSNTEAFF. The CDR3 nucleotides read TGTGCCAGTAGTATAGACAGATCGAACACTGAAGCTTTCTTT.

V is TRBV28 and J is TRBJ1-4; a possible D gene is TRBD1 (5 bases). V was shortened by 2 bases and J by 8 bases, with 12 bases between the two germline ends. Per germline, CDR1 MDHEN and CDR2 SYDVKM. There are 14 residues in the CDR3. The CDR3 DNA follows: TGTGCCAGCAGTTTAGCAGGGATCGGCGAAAAACTGTTTTTT. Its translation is CASSLAGIGEKLFF.

This CDR3 is CASSLLPRNYEQYF. The CDR3 DNA follows: TGTGCCAGCAGCTTACTCCCCAGAAACTACGAGCAGTACTTC. The chain recombines TRBV7-2 with TRBJ2-7; D remains ambiguous. V was pared by 2 bases and J by 3 bases, with 11 bases between. Looked up from germline, CDR1 is SGHTA and CDR2 is FQGNSA. This CDR3 region has 14 residues.